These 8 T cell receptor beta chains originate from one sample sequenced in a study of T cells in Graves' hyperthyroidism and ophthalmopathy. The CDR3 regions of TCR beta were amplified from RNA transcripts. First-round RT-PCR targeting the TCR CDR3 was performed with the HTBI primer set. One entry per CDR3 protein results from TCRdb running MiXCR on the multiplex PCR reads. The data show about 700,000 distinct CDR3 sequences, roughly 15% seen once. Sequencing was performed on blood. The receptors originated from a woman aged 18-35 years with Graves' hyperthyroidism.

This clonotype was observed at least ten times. CDR3 sequence: CAWSVRRYEQYF. The DNA for the CDR3 is TGTGCCTGGAGTGTACGTCGATACGAGCAGTACTTC. The gene calls are TRBV30 and TRBJ2-7; D not certain. The germline CDR1 and CDR2 sequences are GTSNPN and SVGIG (reference sequence). Trimming took off 0 bases at V and 4 bases at J, with 7 bases between the two ends. The CDR3 consists of 12 residues.

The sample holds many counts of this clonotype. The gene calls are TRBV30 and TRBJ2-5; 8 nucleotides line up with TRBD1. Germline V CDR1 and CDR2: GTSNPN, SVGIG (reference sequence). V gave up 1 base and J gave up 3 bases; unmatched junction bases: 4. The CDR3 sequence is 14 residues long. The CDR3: CAWSGDRLEETQYF. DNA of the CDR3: TGTGCCTGGAGTGGGGACAGGCTGGAAGAGACCCAGTACTTC.

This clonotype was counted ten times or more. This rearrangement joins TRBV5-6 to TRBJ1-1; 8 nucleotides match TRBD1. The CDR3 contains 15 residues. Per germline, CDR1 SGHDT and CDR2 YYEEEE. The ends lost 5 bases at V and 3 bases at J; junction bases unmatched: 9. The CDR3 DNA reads TGTGCCAGCAGTTTACCCCAGGGGGCCTACACTGAAGCTTTCTTT. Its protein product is CASSLPQGAYTEAFF.

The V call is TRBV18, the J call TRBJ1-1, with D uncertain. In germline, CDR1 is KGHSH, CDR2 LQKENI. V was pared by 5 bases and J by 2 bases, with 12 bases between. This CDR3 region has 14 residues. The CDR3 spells CASSATEPNTEAFF. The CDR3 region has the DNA TGTGCCAGCTCAGCAACAGAGCCTAACACTGAAGCTTTCTTT. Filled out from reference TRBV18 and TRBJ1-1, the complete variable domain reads NAGVMQNPRHLVRRRGQEARLRCSPMKGHSHVYWYRQLPEEGLKFMVYLQKENIIDESGMPKERFSAEFPKEGPSILRIQQVVRGDSAAYFCASSATEPNTEAFFGQGTRLTVV.

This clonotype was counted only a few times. The CDR3 is CAWRGQSNQPQHF. Here the CDR3 DNA reads TGTGCCTGGAGAGGACAGAGCAATCAGCCCCAGCATTTT. The chain uses TRBV30 and TRBJ1-5; a possible D gene is TRBD1 (6 bases). The CDR3 totals 13 residues. V lost 3 bases, J lost 1 base, and 7 bases lay in between. Germline V CDR1 and CDR2: GTSNPN, SVGIG (reference sequence).

Here the CDR3 reads CASSYSRQGAGETQYF. The CDR3 DNA is TGTGCCAGCAGTTACAGTAGGCAGGGGGCGGGGGAGACCCAGTACTTC. V and J are TRBV6-9 and TRBJ2-5; 8 nucleotides agree with TRBD1. Trimming cost V 3 bases and J 5 bases; bases outside gene matches: 11. Germline V gene lookup returns CDR1 MNHGY and CDR2 SVAAGI. This CDR3 contains 16 residues.

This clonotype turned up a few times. The DNA of the CDR3 is TGTGCCAGCAGTCCAAGACTACTAGCGGGAGTAAAAAAGACCCAGTACTTC. Its protein product is CASSPRLLAGVKKTQYF. This rearrangement joins TRBV7-2 to TRBJ2-5; 11 bases map to TRBD2. The V and J ends lost 6 bases and 6 bases, in that order; junction bases with no gene match: 15. CDR3 length: 17 residues. Germline V gives CDR1 SGHTA, CDR2 FQGNSA.

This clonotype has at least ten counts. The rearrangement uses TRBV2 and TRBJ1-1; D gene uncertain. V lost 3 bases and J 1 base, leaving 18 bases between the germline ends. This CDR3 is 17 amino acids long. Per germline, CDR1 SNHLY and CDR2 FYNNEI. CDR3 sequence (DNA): TGTGCCAGCAGTGACTATTTGTCCTTCACTGCGAACACTGAAGCTTTCTTT. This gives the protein CASSDYLSFTANTEAFF.